These 24 T cell receptor beta chains were sequenced from one sample in a study of spatial heterogeneity in lung cancer. Time point denoted: sample taken at primary tumor resection. Unsorted whole RNA samples from tumor, nontumor lung or frozen PBMC were sequenced. TCRdb passed the 5' RACE reads through MiXCR, listing each CDR3 protein once. The profile covers more than 80,000 distinct CDR3 sequences, with 10% to 15% appearing a single time and about 40% taken by the ten largest. The sample was PBMCs, taken at surgery. The source of these receptors is a male donor with early-stage non-small cell lung cancer.

Many counts were recorded for this clonotype. The chain is built from TRBV29-1 and TRBJ2-3, with 8 bases aligning to TRBD1. The CDR3 extends over 14 amino acids. Germline CDR1 is SQVTM and CDR2 is ANQGSEA. Trimming removed 5 bases from V and 4 bases from J; junction bases left unmatched: 8. CDR3 bases: TGCAGCGTTCGGAGGACAGGGCGGCCAGATACGCAGTATTTT. It is translated as CSVRRTGRPDTQYF.

The chain couples TRBV7-3 to TRBJ2-5; 8 nucleotides line up with TRBD2. The CDR3 is 15 residues long. Germline V gene lookup returns CDR1 SGHTA and CDR2 FQGTGA. V shed 5 bases and J 5 bases; nucleotides not matched to a gene: 10. The CDR3 nucleotides are TGTGCCAGCAGCCGGGCGGCGGGAGGTGGTGAGACCCAGTACTTC. Translating gives CASSRAAGGGETQYF.

This clonotype was seen more than once but under ten times. The gene calls are TRBV5-4 and TRBJ2-5; no clear D gene. This CDR3 comprises 16 residues. The V end lost 4 bases, the J end lost 1 base, and 17 bases lay between the germline ends. Germline V lookup: CDR1 SGHNT, CDR2 YYREEE (reference sequence). CDR3 nucleotides: TGTGCCAGCAGCACCAGAAGACGAAGCCTCCAAGAGACCCAGTACTTC. It is translated as CASSTRRRSLQETQYF.

This clonotype has a handful of counts. This chain uses TRBV20-1 with TRBJ1-5; 7 bases agree with TRBD1. In germline, CDR1 is DFQATT, CDR2 SNEGSKA (reference sequence). The CDR3 has 13 residues. Trimming at V came to 3 bases and at J to 5 bases, leaving 4 bases not matched to a gene. CDR3 DNA: TGCAGTGCTAGGTCCAGGGGGGATCAGCCCCAGCATTTT. Translating it yields CSARSRGDQPQHF.

In its sample, this clonotype was seen many times. J is TRBJ2-1 and V is TRBV21-1; whether TRBD2, the table's D call, matches the DNA was not checked. TRBV21-1 is described as a pseudogene. CDR3 length equals 18 residues. The DNA of the CDR3 is TGTGCCAGCAGCTCTCTAGGGGAGCGGGAGTGCTCCTACAATGAGCAGTTCTTC. This codes for CASSSLGERECSYNEQFF.

In this sample, this clonotype turned up a few times. This chain joins TRBV6-2 or TRBV6-3 and TRBJ2-7; 14 bases match TRBD2. V shed 0 bases and J 6 bases; nucleotides not matched to a gene: 7. The CDR3 spans 17 residues. Germline V gene sequence: CDR1 MNHEY, CDR2 SVGEGT. CDR3 protein: CASSYSRSGLAGGEQYF. The CDR3 DNA reads TGTGCCAGCAGTTACTCGAGGTCCGGACTAGCGGGAGGCGAGCAGTACTTC.

J is TRBJ1-1 and V is TRBV12-3 or TRBV12-4; maybe TRBD1 (5 bases). The CDR3 spans 14 residues. V gave up 5 bases and J gave up 1 base, with 11 bases separating them. CDR3 nucleotide sequence: TGTGCCAGCAGTCAACAGGTCCAGAACACTGAAGCTTTCTTT. Encoded protein: CASSQQVQNTEAFF.

There are a few counts of this clonotype. In DNA form, the CDR3 reads TGCAGCGTTACCCCGGGACTAGCGCGCGAGCAGTACTTC. Amino acid sequence: CSVTPGLAREQYF. The chain uses TRBV29-1 and TRBJ2-7, with 10 bases identical to TRBD2. CDR3 length: 13 residues. Germline V gene data show CDR1 as SQVTM and CDR2 as ANQGSEA. J was trimmed by 6 bases and V by 5 bases; bases with no gene match: 7.

This clonotype was detected many times. The chain employs TRBV7-9 and TRBJ2-3; no firm D call. The CDR3 covers 16 residues. V dropped 4 bases and J dropped 0 bases, with 14 bases sitting between them. Germline V CDR1 and CDR2: SEHNR, FQNEAQ (reference sequence). CDR3 amino acids: CASSSAQSSSTDTQYF. The CDR3 DNA sequence: TGTGCCAGCAGCTCCGCTCAGAGCTCTAGCACAGATACGCAGTATTTT.

On this clonotype: It is likely a read error, because the conserved phenylalanine at the end of the CDR3 is missing. The CDR3 coding sequence is TGCAGTGCTAGTCCCCGGACTAGCGGGAGCACAGATACGCAGTATTCT. Amino acid sequence: CSASPRTSGSTDTQYS. The rearrangement uses TRBV20-1 and TRBJ2-3, with 11 bases lining up with TRBD2. V lost 3 bases to trimming and J lost 0 bases; unmatched junction nucleotides: 5. Germline V gives CDR1 DFQATT, CDR2 SNEGSKA (reference sequence). The CDR3 has 16 amino acids.

This chain connects TRBV27 to TRBJ2-1, with D possibly matching TRBD2 (5 bases). Germline CDR1 and CDR2: MNHEY and SMNVEV (reference sequence). CDR3 length: 13 amino acids. V lost 8 bases to trimming and J lost 6 bases, with 14 bases between them. The CDR3 loop is CASHGLLSNEQFF. As DNA, the CDR3 is TGTGCCAGCCATGGACTGCTTAGCAATGAGCAGTTCTTC.

The chain carries TRBV28 and TRBJ2-7, with TRBD2 identical over 8 bases. The trim removed 6 bases at V and 5 bases at J, leaving 15 bases unmatched. The length of the CDR3 is 16 residues. Per germline, CDR1 MDHEN and CDR2 SYDVKM. The chain's CDR3 is CASRTSLRGEKNEQYF. In DNA, the CDR3 is TGTGCCAGCAGAACATCCCTGCGGGGGGAGAAGAACGAGCAGTACTTC.

Only a few counts were recorded for this clonotype. The chain employs TRBV20-1 and TRBJ2-3; D remains ambiguous. The germline V gene encodes CDR1 DFQATT and CDR2 SNEGSKA (reference sequence). The CDR3 has 13 amino acids. The chain's CDR3 is CINGRRFTDTQYF. Here the CDR3 DNA reads TGCATTAACGGTCGTCGATTCACAGATACGCAGTATTTT.

This clonotype showed up many times. The V call is TRBV12-3 or TRBV12-4, the J call TRBJ1-5; the D is unclear. Between the trimmed V and J ends, which lost 0 bases and 3 bases, there was a span of 3 bases. This CDR3 contains 13 residues. The CDR3 DNA follows: TGTGCCAGCAGTTTAGCGGACAATCAGCCCCAGCATTTT. Residues: CASSLADNQPQHF.

The chain recombines TRBV3-1 with TRBJ2-7; D is undetermined. The CDR3 has 15 residues. Trimming pared 0 bases from V and 2 bases from J, leaving 11 bases between. Germline assignment: CDR1 LGHDT and CDR2 YNNKEL (reference sequence). The CDR3 bases are TGTGCCAGCAGCCAAGAGCTGGGCAGAACCTACGAGCAGTACTTC. This codes for CASSQELGRTYEQYF.

In this sample, this clonotype turned up many times. The gene calls are TRBV28 and TRBJ1-2; D uncertain. The CDR3 has 16 amino acids. CDR1 and CDR2 (germline): MDHEN, SYDVKM. The V end lost 3 bases, the J end lost 5 bases, and 19 bases lay between the germline ends. The CDR3 region has the DNA TGTGCCAGCAGTTTGATTGGGCATCGGACGGGGTATGGCTACACCTTC. Encoded protein: CASSLIGHRTGYGYTF.

The V gene is TRBV19, the J gene TRBJ1-5; no firm D call. The V and J ends lost 4 bases and 0 bases respectively, with 10 bases between them. CDR1 and CDR2 (germline): LNHDA, SQIVND (reference sequence). This CDR3 contains 15 residues. The CDR3 DNA sequence: TGTGCCAGTAGTAGGGCAGTTAATAGCAATCAGCCCCAGCATTTT. It encodes CASSRAVNSNQPQHF.

This clonotype has ten or more counts. The V and J genes are TRBV6-5 and TRBJ2-1; no clear D. The germline CDR1 and CDR2 sequences are MNHEY and SVGAGI. This CDR3 has 14 amino acids. V was cut by 2 bases and J by 4 bases, with 9 bases left in between. CDR3 in amino acids: CASSYGRSYNEQFF. DNA of the CDR3: TGTGCCAGCAGTTACGGACGGTCTTACAATGAGCAGTTCTTC.

This clonotype was detected a few times. The genes are TRBV3-1 and TRBJ2-1, with D hard to call. CDR3 size: 15 residues. Germline V gene data show CDR1 as LGHDT and CDR2 as YNNKEL (reference sequence). Trimming stripped 1 base from V and 10 bases from J, with 17 bases between. This CDR3 reads CASSQGVEQAREQFF. CDR3 bases: TGTGCCAGCAGCCAAGGAGTGGAGCAGGCGCGGGAGCAGTTCTTC.

This clonotype was observed at least ten times. J is TRBJ2-1 and V is TRBV29-1, with 14 bases matching TRBD2. Trimming took 7 bases from V and 10 from J; bases not matched to a gene: 3. The CDR3 has 12 residues. Germline V gives CDR1 SQVTM, CDR2 ANQGSEA. CDR3 sequence reads: CSGGTSGSEQFF. The DNA for the CDR3 is TGCAGCGGCGGGACTAGCGGGAGCGAGCAGTTCTTC.

The chain joins TRBV20-1 to TRBJ2-1; 9 bases are shared with TRBD2. CDR3 length: 14 amino acids. Germline CDR1 and CDR2: DFQATT and SNEGSKA (reference sequence). Trimming took 4 bases from V and 1 from J; bases not matched to a gene: 2. This chain's CDR3 is CSATSGKSYNEQFF. The CDR3 DNA follows: TGCAGTGCTACTAGCGGGAAGTCCTACAATGAGCAGTTCTTC.

The chain uses TRBV19 and TRBJ1-5; D is unresolved. Trimming removed 2 bases from V and 0 bases from J, with 11 bases in between. Per the germline V gene, CDR1 is LNHDA and CDR2 is SQIVND (reference sequence). The length of the CDR3 is 16 residues. The CDR3 DNA follows: TGTGCCAGTAGTATAAAGGGCGGCTATAGCAATCAGCCCCAGCATTTT. Protein: CASSIKGGYSNQPQHF.

This clonotype was picked up a small number of times. This chain connects TRBV19 to TRBJ1-6; 7 nucleotides line up with TRBD1. Trimming took 7 bases from V and 0 from J; bases not matched to a gene: 12. Germline values: CDR1 LNHDA, CDR2 SQIVND (reference sequence). CDR3 length: 18 residues. The CDR3 spells CASTGTVPRSSYNSPLHF. In DNA form, the CDR3 reads TGTGCCAGTACTGGGACAGTCCCCAGGAGCTCCTATAATTCACCCCTCCACTTT.

The gene calls are TRBV30 and TRBJ2-3, with D tentatively TRBD2 (6 bases). CDR1 is GTSNPN, CDR2 SVGIG, per germline (reference sequence). CDR3 length equals 14 residues. V was clipped by 2 bases and J by 0 bases, with 9 bases between them. This CDR3 is CAWSRRDSTDTQYF. As DNA, the CDR3 is TGTGCCTGGAGTCGGCGGGACAGCACAGATACGCAGTATTTT.